This record covers a single T cell receptor beta chain. This sample stems from a study of blood T cell repertoires in COVID-19. Study details: The study drew acute and convalescent COVID-19 samples from the United States, Italy and Spain.

Authors' data handling: The authors estimated nucleated cell counts from reference gene primer amplification. The data were produced by immunoSEQ multiplex PCR, yet TCRdb's version contains in-frame clones alone and is incomplete. D and trimming were read from the DNA, whereas the V and J calls and clone size are those reported in that table. This repertoire shows some 88,000 clones, around 90% found once; its top ten account for more than 1.5%. This CDR3 region has 13 residues. V was cut by 5 bases and J by 4 bases, with 11 bases left in between. Germline CDR1 reads LNHDA; CDR2 reads SQIVND (reference sequence).

The TCR sequence derives from a human donor with active COVID-19. The donor label of this sample is uncertain. The chain couples TRBV19 to TRBJ1-1; unclear D gene. Sequences were obtained from peripheral blood. In nucleotides, the CDR3 is TGTGCCAGTAGTCCGGGAAGCGGCACTGAAGCTTTCTTT. It translates to CASSPGSGTEAFF.